One and the same sample provided the 5 T cell receptor beta chains below, sequenced in a study of response to subunit inactivated influenza vaccine. Each CDR3 protein is one row after TCRdb ran MiXCR on the RT-PCR reads. The repertoire holds hundreds of thousands of distinct CDR3 sequences, with around 8% as singletons. The sample consisted of PBMCs from blood, taken less than 30 months after vaccination. The origin of the receptors is a man in his fifties or sixties who received an inactivated influenza vaccine.

This clonotype came up many times. The chain recombines TRBV29-1 with TRBJ1-2, with D possibly matching TRBD1 (6 bases). Germline V gene data show CDR1 as SQVTM and CDR2 as ANQGSEA. This CDR3 has 14 residues. V was cut by 4 bases and J by 7 bases, with 19 bases left in between. CDR3 coding DNA: TGCAGCGTTGTTTCGGGGGGCGGTCCTGGTGGCTACACCTTC. Translation gives CSVVSGGGPGGYTF.

This clonotype has just a few counts. The gene calls are TRBV7-9 and TRBJ1-6, with D uncertain. Per germline, CDR1 SEHNR and CDR2 FQNEAQ (reference sequence). Trimming removed 11 bases from V and 9 bases from J, with 14 bases in between. The CDR3 extends over 12 amino acids. CDR3 amino acids: CAGSLDLSPLHF. CDR3 coding DNA: TGTGCCGGGTCTTTGGACCTTTCACCCCTCCACTTT. The complete variable domain, with remaining parts taken from reference TRBV7-9 and TRBJ1-6, reads DTGVSQNPRHKITKRGQNVTFRCDPISEHNRLYWYRQTLGQGPEFLTYFQNEAQLEKSRLLSDRFSAERPKGSFSTLEIQRTEQGDSAMYLCAGSLDLSPLHFGNGTRLTVT.

V and J are TRBV27 and TRBJ2-1; 7 nucleotides line up with TRBD1. Germline values: CDR1 MNHEY, CDR2 SMNVEV (reference sequence). V shed 2 bases, J shed 4 bases, and the junction held 5 bases outside the gene matches. The CDR3 runs 15 residues. The CDR3 sequence is CASSLKQGPYNEQFF. CDR3 DNA: TGTGCCAGCAGTTTAAAACAGGGGCCTTACAATGAGCAGTTCTTC.

Ten or more counts support this clonotype. This chain links TRBV20-1 with TRBJ2-7; D may be TRBD2 (6 bases). The CDR3 covers 17 residues. V was shortened by 4 bases and J by 0 bases, with 22 bases between the two germline ends. Germline V lookup: CDR1 DFQATT, CDR2 SNEGSKA (reference sequence). In DNA form, the CDR3 reads TGCAGTGCTAAGGTTGCTTATTTCGGGAGTGACTCCTACGAGCAGTACTTC. It codes for CSAKVAYFGSDSYEQYF.

The chain couples TRBV5-8 to TRBJ2-2; no firm D call. Per germline, CDR1 SGHTS and CDR2 YDEGEE. The V and J ends lost 0 bases and 3 bases respectively, with 6 bases between them. This CDR3 is 14 amino acids long. The CDR3 sequence: CASSLGSYTGELFF. For the CDR3, the DNA is TGTGCCAGCAGCTTGGGGAGTTACACCGGGGAGCTGTTTTTT.